The clone carrying this T cell receptor (beta chain) was recorded a few times. The antigen is undetermined. These data belong to a study of T cells after yellow fever vaccination. The study's findings and limits: Weaker, the secondary response had a peak occurring faster, on day 5 versus 15. Researchers noted that a small share of clonotypes showed up in both CD4 and CD8 compartments. Clones from primary vaccination mostly reappeared after the booster (around 97% CD4, 88% CD8).

Between the trimmed V and J ends, which lost 5 bases and 5 bases, there was a span of 22 bases. Germline V CDR1 and CDR2: MGHRA, YSYEKL. This CDR3 is 16 amino acids long. Each CDR3 protein is one row after TCRdb ran MiXCR on the 5' RACE reads. The sample comprises approximately 330,000 distinct CDR3 sequences, 9.5% to 15% of which are singletons, and 2.5% to 4% rests with the top ten. The chain employs TRBV4-1 and TRBJ2-7; maybe TRBD1 (6 bases). This TCR came from a man between 18 and 35 years old who received the YFV17D yellow fever vaccine. The starting material was CD4+ T cells sorted from PBMCs, obtained 15 days after the yellow fever booster vaccination. The CDR3: CASSSQGQGQSNEQYF. Written as DNA, the CDR3 is TGCGCCAGCAGCTCTCAGGGGCAGGGACAATCGAACGAGCAGTACTTC.